This T cell receptor (beta chain) originates from a study of graft-versus-host responses after intestinal transplantation. Overall study findings and caveats: The recipient marrow held GvH clones, and some of them showed up first in ileum or blood.

V gave up 11 bases and J gave up 1 base; unmatched junction bases: 4. The CDR3 contains 13 residues. Germline values: CDR1 SNHLY, CDR2 FYNNEI. TCRdb keeps only in-frame clones here, not all; method: immunoSEQ multiplex PCR. Of some 25,000 clones detected, 40% appear once; the ten largest clones hold 0.66%. V and J are TRBV2 and TRBJ2-3; 9 bases are shared with TRBD2. Source: alloreactive CD4+ T cells from a mixed lymphocyte reaction culture, taken before intestinal transplant. Noted subset: CFSE-low proliferating T cells sorted from roughly 6-day pre-transplant mixed lymphocyte reaction (GvH or HvG direction). This receptor was obtained from a human patient who received an intestinal transplant. In DNA form, the CDR3 reads TGTGCCGATAGACTAGCGGGCACAGATACGCAGTATTTT. It yields the protein CADRLAGTDTQYF.